This T cell receptor beta chain was retrieved from a study of T cell clones after liver transplantation. The wider study: Three of the eight recipients were HCV-positive; the rest had non-autoimmune, non-viral transplant indications. Patients counted as tolerant after at least one year off all immunosuppression, enzymes not exceeding twice normal.

CDR1 SGHNT and CDR2 YENEEA come from the germline V gene. V trimming: 0 bases; J trimming: 2 bases; junction bases outside the gene matches: 3. CDR3 size: 15 residues. Assay: immunoSEQ multiplex PCR; the TCRdb copy retains only in-frame clones and omits some. The sample lists 6,000 to 9,000 clones, roughly 80% seen once, with about two fifths in the top ten. This specimen consisted of CD8+ T cells from blood, obtained before liver transplant. The receptor's source is a human donor who received a liver transplant. This chain links TRBV11-3 with TRBJ2-7, with 8 bases that match TRBD1. In DNA, the CDR3 is TGTGCCAGCAGCTTAGATACAGGGGGAGCCTACGAGCAGTACTTC. The encoded protein is CASSLDTGGAYEQYF. The complete variable domain, with remaining parts taken from reference TRBV11-3 and TRBJ2-7, reads EAGVVQSPRYKIIEKKQPVAFWCNPISGHNTLYWYLQNLGQGPELLIRYENEEAVDDSQLPKDRFSAERLKGVDSTLKIQPAELGDSAVYLCASSLDTGGAYEQYFGPGTRLTVT.